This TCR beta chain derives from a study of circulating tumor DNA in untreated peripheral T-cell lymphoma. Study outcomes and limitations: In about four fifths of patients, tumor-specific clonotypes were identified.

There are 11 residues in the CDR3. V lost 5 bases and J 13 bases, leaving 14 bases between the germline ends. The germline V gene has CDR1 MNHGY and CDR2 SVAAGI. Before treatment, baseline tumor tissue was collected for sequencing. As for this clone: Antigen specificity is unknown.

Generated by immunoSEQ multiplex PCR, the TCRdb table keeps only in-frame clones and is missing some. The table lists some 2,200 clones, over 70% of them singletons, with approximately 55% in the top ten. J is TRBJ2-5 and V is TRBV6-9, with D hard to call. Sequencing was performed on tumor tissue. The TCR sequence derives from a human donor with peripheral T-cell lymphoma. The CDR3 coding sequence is TGTGCCAGCAGTGTCGGGTCCTTTCCGTACTTC. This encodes CASSVGSFPYF.